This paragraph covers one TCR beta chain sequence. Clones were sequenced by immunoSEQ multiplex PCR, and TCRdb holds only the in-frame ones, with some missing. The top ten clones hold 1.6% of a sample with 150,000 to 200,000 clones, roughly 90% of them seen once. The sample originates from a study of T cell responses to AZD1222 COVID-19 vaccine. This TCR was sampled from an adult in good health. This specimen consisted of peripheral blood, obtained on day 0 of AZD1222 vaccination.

The CDR3 loop reads CSVRTGGENSPLHF. As DNA, the CDR3 is TGCAGCGTCCGGACAGGGGGGGAAAATTCACCCCTCCACTTT. The chain links TRBV29-1 to TRBJ1-6; 10 bases fit TRBD1. J gave up 7 bases and V 6 bases, and 6 bases lay outside the gene matches. Germline V gene sequence: CDR1 SQVTM, CDR2 ANQGSEA. The CDR3 loop spans 14 amino acids. The entire variable domain, with the rest obtained from reference TRBV29-1 and TRBJ1-6, is as follows: SAVISQKPSRDICQRGTSLTIQCQVDSQVTMMFWYRQQPGQSLTLIATANQGSEATYESGFVIDKFPISRPNLTFSTLTVSNMSPEDSSIYLCSVRTGGENSPLHFGNGTRLTVT.